This T cell receptor beta chain comes out of a study of identifying expanded T cells in peripheral blood (dated 2019 in TCRdb). Regarding the research as a whole: Technical replicates were generated by sequencing separate aliquots of the same genomic DNA pool, and four replicates were compared pairwise.

The CDR3 has 15 amino acids, counting the end cysteine and phenylalanine. The sequence is cut down to CDR3 DNA, 45 bases in frame from base 1. From a lookup of the germline V gene (reference sequence), CDR1 and CDR2 are MNHEY and SMNVEV. Trimming at the junction amounts to 5 bases on V and 6 bases on J, and the germline ends lie 20 bases apart. The immunoSEQ Assay, which uses bias-controlled multiplex PCR amplification of genomic DNA, was used to profile TCRbeta CDR3 regions. The authors processed their data as follows. The absolute abundance of each unique TCRbeta CDR3 region was quantified after sequences were collapsed and filtered. Two models were used to test differential abundance: a binomial model (Fisher-equivalent) and a beta-binomial model that adds time-dependent variance fitted from healthy donors. Clones with fewer than 5 combined templates were excluded, and clones with Benjamini-Hochberg FDR below 0.01 were called differentially abundant. Using the form v = (b*log(k)+a)^2, the beta-binomial variance was modeled as a function of the total template count across the two samples. The table comes from immuneACCESS by way of TCRdb, which keeps in-frame sequences with V and J called. Part of the clones is missing from these tables; in studies checked, under half for an unresolved V gene and the rest for unknown reasons. For V, J and clone size, that table is used; D and trimming come from the DNA. Counted in this sample were tens of thousands of clones; about nine tenths of them appeared once. In total, the top ten clones hold around 2.8% of the sample.

On the study overall, not on this receptor specifically: Across all healthy-donor time intervals, the beta-binomial model significantly lowered both the number of clones called differentially abundant and the false-positive rate. The authors expected that over much longer intervals, such as months to years, biological variance in healthy repertoires might increase even further. For all healthy donors, the variance in clone template counts between roughly 2-week samples rose significantly as total template count increased. Between technical replicates the binomial model flagged approximately 1.2 differentially abundant clones, whereas over about 2 weeks the binomial model flagged about 16.4 and over approximately 4 weeks 19 to 20.

No immune events, such as infections, were documented for the healthy donors during the collection period. Time-dependent variance in a beta-binomial model of T-cell clone differential abundance was calibrated using healthy-donor blood repertoires as a training cohort. There were ten or so healthy donors in the training cohort, of whom 3 were female and 7 were male. An age range of about 29 to 65 years, with an average of 43 years, was recorded for the donors. Obtained from a commercial supplier, whole blood was collected from each healthy donor at three time points set around two weeks apart. For immunosequencing, genomic DNA was extracted from unsorted whole blood. In regard to this clone: Its antigen target is currently unknown. No base qualities exist here, and no much larger clone lies one base off it.

The chain couples TRBV27 to TRBJ2-7; a weak D assignment points to TRBD1 (6 bases agree). This TCR was recovered from a person between 18 and 69 years old in good health. Sequenced material: blood. CDR3 loop: CASSLRTALLPEQYF. The DNA sequence is given as TGTGCCAGCAGTCTACGGACAGCCCTATTACCCGAGCAGTACTTC.